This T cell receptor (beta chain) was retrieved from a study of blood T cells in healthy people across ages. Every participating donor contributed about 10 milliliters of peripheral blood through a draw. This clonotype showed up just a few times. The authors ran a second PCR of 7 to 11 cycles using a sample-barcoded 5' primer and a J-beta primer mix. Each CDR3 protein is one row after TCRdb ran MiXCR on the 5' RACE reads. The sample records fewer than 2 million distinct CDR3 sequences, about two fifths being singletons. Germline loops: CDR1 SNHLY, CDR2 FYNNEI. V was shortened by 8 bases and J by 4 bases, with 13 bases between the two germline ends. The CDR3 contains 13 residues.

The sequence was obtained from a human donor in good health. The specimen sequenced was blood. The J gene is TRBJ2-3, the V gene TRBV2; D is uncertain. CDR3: CASWFELSDTQYF. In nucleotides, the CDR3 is TGTGCCAGCTGGTTTGAACTGTCAGATACGCAGTATTTT.